The 13 T cell receptor beta chains presented below share a single source sample, sequenced in a study of blood T cell repertoires in COVID-19. TCRdb keeps only in-frame clones here, not all; method: immunoSEQ multiplex PCR. The data show 400,000 or so clones, less than 95% seen once. Sequenced: PBMCs or T cells enriched from blood (not recorded which). These receptor sequences come from a man aged 18 to 29 who had recovered from COVID-19.

The chain couples TRBV5-4 to TRBJ2-2; 14 bases are shared with TRBD2. Per the germline V gene, CDR1 is SGHNT and CDR2 is YYREEE (reference sequence). With 3 bases clipped from V and 7 bases from J, the junction kept 5 bases outside the gene matches. The CDR3 is made up of 16 amino acids. Here the CDR3 DNA reads TGTGCCAGCAGCTCGACTAGCGGGGGGGCCATCGGGGAGCTGTTTTTT. Translated: CASSSTSGGAIGELFF.

This rearrangement joins TRBV10-3 to TRBJ2-2; 8 bases fit TRBD1. Germline CDR1 is ENHRY and CDR2 is SYGVKD. CDR3 length equals 15 residues. V lost 7 bases and J lost 2; bases outside the gene matches: 6. The CDR3 DNA sequence: TGTGCCATCACTTCCGGGACAGGAAACACCGGGGAGCTGTTTTTT. Its protein is CAITSGTGNTGELFF.

The rearrangement links TRBV5-1 to TRBJ2-1; 10 bases fit TRBD1. The CDR3 loop spans 14 amino acids. Germline CDR1 reads SGHRS; CDR2 reads YFSETQ. Germline trimming cut 6 bases from V and 7 bases from J; bases unmatched to any gene: 7. The CDR3 bases are TGCGCCAGCATGAGGGACAGGGGTGGAAATGAGCAGTTCTTC. Translated: CASMRDRGGNEQFF.

The chain joins TRBV19 to TRBJ2-2; D may be TRBD2 (6 bases). Germline loops: CDR1 LNHDA, CDR2 SQIVND (reference sequence). V was pared by 4 bases and J by 5 bases, with 11 bases between. The CDR3 has 14 residues. The chain's CDR3 is CASSRRGSTGELFF. CDR3 nucleotides: TGTGCCAGTAGTAGGAGGGGCTCGACCGGGGAGCTGTTTTTT.

The rearrangement joins TRBV5-1 to TRBJ2-5, with 7 positions matching TRBD2. The CDR3 is 15 amino acids. With V trimmed by 0 bases and J by 1 base, 3 bases remained unmatched. Germline V CDR1 and CDR2: SGHRS, YFSETQ. The CDR3 sequence: CASSLVPSGQETQYF. The CDR3 DNA sequence: TGCGCCAGCAGCTTGGTCCCTAGCGGCCAAGAGACCCAGTACTTC.

This clone is a singleton in its sample. The V gene is TRBV3-1 (or the pseudogene TRBV3-2), the J gene TRBJ2-7, with 7 positions matching TRBD1. Germline loops: CDR1 LGHDT, CDR2 YNNKEL (reference sequence). The CDR3 covers 14 residues. J lost 3 bases, V lost 4 bases, and 6 bases had no gene match. The CDR3 region has the DNA TGTGCCAGCAGCCCCGGGACAGCACACTACGAGCAGTACTTC. As protein: CASSPGTAHYEQYF.

This clone was recorded only once. V and J are TRBV5-1 and TRBJ1-1, with 7 bases fitting TRBD1. Germline CDR1 and CDR2: SGHRS and YFSETQ. The CDR3 has 14 residues. The junction had 6 bases not matched to a gene; V was cut back by 3 bases and J by 4 bases. The CDR3 loop is CASSSDRVGTEAFF. In DNA form, the CDR3 reads TGCGCCAGCAGCTCAGACAGGGTCGGCACTGAAGCTTTCTTT.

V and J are TRBV11-2 and TRBJ2-5; D gene ambiguous. The CDR3 is 13 residues long. V shed 3 bases and J shed 5 bases, with 10 bases lying between them. The germline V gene has CDR1 SGHAT and CDR2 FQNNGV. CDR3 in amino acids: CASSLGPRETQYF. In DNA form, the CDR3 reads TGTGCCAGCAGCTTGGGCCCCCGGGAGACCCAGTACTTC.

This clone was seen only a few times. The chain uses TRBV7-6 and TRBJ1-3; 8 bases map to TRBD1. CDR1 SGHVS and CDR2 FNYEAQ come from the germline V gene. Unmatched junction bases numbered 4, after V lost 3 bases and J lost 0 bases. The CDR3 runs 16 residues. The CDR3 nucleotides are TGTGCCAGCAGCTTGACAGGGGCCATCTCTGGAAACACCATATATTTT. Translated, it gives CASSLTGAISGNTIYF.

The J gene is TRBJ1-6, the V gene TRBV6-5, with a weak D call TRBD1 (5 bases). This CDR3 has 14 residues. The germline CDR1 and CDR2 sequences are MNHEY and SVGAGI. V dropped 6 bases and J dropped 14 bases, with 20 bases sitting between them. The CDR3 spells CASREGRRSYTLHF. The CDR3 nucleotides read TGTGCCAGCAGGGAGGGACGGCGGAGTTATACCCTCCACTTT.

This clone is a singleton in its sample. V gene TRBV15 combines with J gene TRBJ2-7, with D tentatively TRBD1 (5 bases). Trimming pared 0 bases from V and 3 bases from J, leaving 9 bases between. From germline, CDR1 is LNHNV and CDR2 YYDKDF (reference sequence). This CDR3 spans 14 amino acids. CDR3 protein: CATSRDRAYYEQYF. The CDR3 DNA sequence: TGTGCCACCAGCAGAGACAGGGCGTACTACGAGCAGTACTTC.

This sequence joins TRBV5-1 and TRBJ2-7; 7 bases fit TRBD1. This CDR3 spans 13 amino acids. Trimming removed 0 bases from V and 9 bases from J; junction bases left unmatched: 6. The germline V gene has CDR1 SGHRS and CDR2 YFSETQ. The CDR3 DNA reads TGCGCCAGCAGCTTGGAGGACAGGTTACGGCAGTACTTC. Translated, it gives CASSLEDRLRQYF.

The gene calls are TRBV28 and TRBJ1-5, with D perhaps matching TRBD1 (6 bases). Looked up from germline, CDR1 is MDHEN and CDR2 is SYDVKM. The CDR3 is 13 amino acids. The V end was cut by 5 bases, the J end by 6 bases, with 11 bases between. CDR3 in DNA: TGTGCCAGCAGTATACAGGGTTCTCAGCCCCAGCATTTT. It specifies CASSIQGSQPQHF.